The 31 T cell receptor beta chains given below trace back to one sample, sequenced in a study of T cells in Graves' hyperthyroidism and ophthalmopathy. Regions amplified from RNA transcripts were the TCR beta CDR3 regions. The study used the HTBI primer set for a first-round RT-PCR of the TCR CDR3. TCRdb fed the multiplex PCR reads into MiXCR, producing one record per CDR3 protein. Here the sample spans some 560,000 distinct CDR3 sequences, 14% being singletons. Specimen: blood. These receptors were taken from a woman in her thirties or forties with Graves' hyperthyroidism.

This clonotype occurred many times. CDR3 DNA: TGTGCCAGCAGCCGAGGACAGGGGAGCACCGGGGAGCTGTTTTTT. Translating it yields CASSRGQGSTGELFF. This chain connects TRBV3-1 to TRBJ2-2; TRBD1 agrees at 9 bases. The germline V gene encodes CDR1 LGHDT and CDR2 YNNKEL (reference sequence). Trimming took 4 bases from V and 4 from J; bases not matched to a gene: 4. The CDR3 extends over 15 amino acids.

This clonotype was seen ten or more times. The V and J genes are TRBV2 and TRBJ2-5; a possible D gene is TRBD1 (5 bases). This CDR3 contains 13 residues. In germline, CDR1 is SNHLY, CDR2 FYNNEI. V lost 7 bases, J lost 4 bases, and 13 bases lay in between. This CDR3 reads CASTEGVGETQYF. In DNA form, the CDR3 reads TGTGCCAGCACCGAAGGGGTGGGAGAGACCCAGTACTTC.

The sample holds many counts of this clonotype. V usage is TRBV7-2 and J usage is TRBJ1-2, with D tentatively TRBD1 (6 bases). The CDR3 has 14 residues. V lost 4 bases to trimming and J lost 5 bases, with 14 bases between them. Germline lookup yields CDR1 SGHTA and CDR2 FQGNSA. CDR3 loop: CASSYDRSIYGYTF. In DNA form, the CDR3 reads TGTGCCAGCAGCTATGACAGGAGCATTTATGGCTACACCTTC.

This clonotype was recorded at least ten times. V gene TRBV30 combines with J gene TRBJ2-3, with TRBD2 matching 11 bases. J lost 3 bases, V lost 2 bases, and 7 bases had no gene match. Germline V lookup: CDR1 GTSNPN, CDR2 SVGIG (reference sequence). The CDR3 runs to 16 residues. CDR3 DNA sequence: TGTGCCTGGAGTCCCGGGACTAGCGGTTTTACAGATACGCAGTATTTT. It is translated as CAWSPGTSGFTDTQYF.

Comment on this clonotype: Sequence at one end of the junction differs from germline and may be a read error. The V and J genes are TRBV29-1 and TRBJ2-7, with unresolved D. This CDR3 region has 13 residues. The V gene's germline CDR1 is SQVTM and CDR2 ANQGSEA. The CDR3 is CSVVYLQRNERYF. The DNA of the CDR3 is TGCAGCGTTGTCTACTTACAGAGGAACGAGCGGTACTTC.

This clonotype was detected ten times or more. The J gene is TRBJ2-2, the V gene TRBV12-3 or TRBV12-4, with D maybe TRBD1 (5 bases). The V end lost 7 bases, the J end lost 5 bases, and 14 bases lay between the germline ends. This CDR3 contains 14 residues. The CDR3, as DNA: TGTGCCAGCAAGGTGGGGCGCGGAACCGGGGAGCTGTTTTTT. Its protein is CASKVGRGTGELFF.

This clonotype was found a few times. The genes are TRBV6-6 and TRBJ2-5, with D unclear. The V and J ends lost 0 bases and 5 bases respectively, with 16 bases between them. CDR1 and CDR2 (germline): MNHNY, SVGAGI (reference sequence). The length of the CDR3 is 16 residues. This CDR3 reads CASSYSWSPAEETQYF. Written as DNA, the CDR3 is TGTGCCAGCAGTTACTCTTGGAGCCCAGCTGAGGAGACCCAGTACTTC.

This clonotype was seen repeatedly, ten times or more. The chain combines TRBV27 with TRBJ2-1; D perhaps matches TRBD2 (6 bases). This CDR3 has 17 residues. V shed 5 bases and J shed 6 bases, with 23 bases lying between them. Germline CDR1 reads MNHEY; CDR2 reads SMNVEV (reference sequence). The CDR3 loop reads CASSLLGGVGSGNEQFF. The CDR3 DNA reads TGTGCCAGCAGTCTCCTCGGAGGGGTCGGGAGTGGCAATGAGCAGTTCTTC.

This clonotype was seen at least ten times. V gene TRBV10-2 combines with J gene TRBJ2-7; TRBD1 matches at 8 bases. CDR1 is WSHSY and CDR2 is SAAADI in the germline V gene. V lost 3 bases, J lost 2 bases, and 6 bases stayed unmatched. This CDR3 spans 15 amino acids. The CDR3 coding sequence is TGCGCCAGCAGTGACATCGGACAGGGCACCTACGAGCAGTACTTC. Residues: CASSDIGQGTYEQYF.

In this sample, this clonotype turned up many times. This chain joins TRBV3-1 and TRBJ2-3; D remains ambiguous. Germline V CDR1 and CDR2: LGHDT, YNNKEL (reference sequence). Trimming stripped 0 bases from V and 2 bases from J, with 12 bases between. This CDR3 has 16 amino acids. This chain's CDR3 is CASSQEPEISTDTQYF. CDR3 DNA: TGTGCCAGCAGCCAAGAGCCCGAGATATCCACAGATACGCAGTATTTT.

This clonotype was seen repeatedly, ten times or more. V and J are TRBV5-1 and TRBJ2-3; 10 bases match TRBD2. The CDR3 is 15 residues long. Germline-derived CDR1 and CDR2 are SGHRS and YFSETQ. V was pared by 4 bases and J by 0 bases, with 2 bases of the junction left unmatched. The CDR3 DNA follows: TGCGCCAGCAGCCGGACTAGCGGTAGCACAGATACGCAGTATTTT. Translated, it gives CASSRTSGSTDTQYF.

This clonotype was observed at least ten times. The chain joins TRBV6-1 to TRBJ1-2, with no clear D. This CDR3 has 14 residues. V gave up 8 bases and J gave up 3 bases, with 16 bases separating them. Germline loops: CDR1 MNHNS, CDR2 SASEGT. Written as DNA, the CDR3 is TGTGCCAGCCGTCCGGGTGTCACCGACTATGGCTACACCTTC. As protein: CASRPGVTDYGYTF.

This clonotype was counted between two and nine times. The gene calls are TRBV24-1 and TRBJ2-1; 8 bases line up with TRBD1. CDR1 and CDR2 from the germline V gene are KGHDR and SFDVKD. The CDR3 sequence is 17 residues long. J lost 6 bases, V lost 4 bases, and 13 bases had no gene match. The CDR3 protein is CATSDTPGQGAVNEQFF. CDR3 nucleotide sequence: TGTGCCACCAGTGACACCCCAGGGCAGGGGGCGGTCAATGAGCAGTTCTTC.

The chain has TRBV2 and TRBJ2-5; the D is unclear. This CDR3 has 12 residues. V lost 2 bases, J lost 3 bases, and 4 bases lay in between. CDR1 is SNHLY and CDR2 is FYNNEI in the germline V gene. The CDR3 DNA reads TGTGCCAGCAGTGAACTGGAAGAGACCCAGTACTTC. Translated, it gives CASSELEETQYF.

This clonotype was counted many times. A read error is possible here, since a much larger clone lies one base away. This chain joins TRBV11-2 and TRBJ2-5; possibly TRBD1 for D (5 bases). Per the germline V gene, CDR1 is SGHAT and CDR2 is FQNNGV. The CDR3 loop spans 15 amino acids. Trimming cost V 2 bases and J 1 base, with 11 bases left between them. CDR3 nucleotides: TGTGCCAGCAGCTTAATTAGGGGTATCCAAGAGACCCAGTACTTC. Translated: CASSLIRGIQETQYF.

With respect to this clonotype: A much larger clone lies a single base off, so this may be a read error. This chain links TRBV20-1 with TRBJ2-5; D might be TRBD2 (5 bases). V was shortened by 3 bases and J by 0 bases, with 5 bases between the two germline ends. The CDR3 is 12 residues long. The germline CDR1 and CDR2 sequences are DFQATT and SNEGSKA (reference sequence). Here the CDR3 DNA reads TGCAGTGCTAGCGGGAACCAAGAGACCCAGTACTTC. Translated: CSASGNQETQYF.

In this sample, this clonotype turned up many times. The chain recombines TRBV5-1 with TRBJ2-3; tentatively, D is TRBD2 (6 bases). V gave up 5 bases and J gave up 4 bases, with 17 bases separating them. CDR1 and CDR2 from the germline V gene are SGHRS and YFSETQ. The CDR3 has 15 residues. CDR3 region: CASRRDWEVADTQYF. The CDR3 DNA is TGCGCCAGCAGACGGGACTGGGAGGTGGCAGATACGCAGTATTTT.

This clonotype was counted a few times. The CDR3 spells CAISATGSSYEQYF. The CDR3, as DNA: TGTGCCATCAGTGCCACCGGGAGCTCCTACGAGCAGTACTTC. The chain links TRBV10-3 to TRBJ2-7, with D possibly matching TRBD2 (6 bases). V gave up 4 bases and J gave up 0 bases, with 10 bases separating them. The CDR3 contains 14 residues. Germline V CDR1 and CDR2: ENHRY, SYGVKD.

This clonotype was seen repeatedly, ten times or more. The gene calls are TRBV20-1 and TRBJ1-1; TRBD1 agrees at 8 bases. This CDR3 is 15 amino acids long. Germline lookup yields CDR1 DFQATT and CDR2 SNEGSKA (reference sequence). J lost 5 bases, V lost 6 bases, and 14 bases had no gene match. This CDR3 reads CSAQRAQGARTEAFF. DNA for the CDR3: TGCAGTGCACAGAGGGCCCAGGGGGCAAGGACTGAAGCTTTCTTT.

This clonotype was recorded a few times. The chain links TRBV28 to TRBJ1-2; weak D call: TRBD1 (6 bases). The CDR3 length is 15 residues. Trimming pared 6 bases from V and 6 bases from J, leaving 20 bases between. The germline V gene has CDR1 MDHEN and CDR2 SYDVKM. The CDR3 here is CASRPQDSIAHGYTF. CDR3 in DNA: TGTGCCAGCAGACCCCAGGACAGTATAGCACATGGCTACACCTTC.

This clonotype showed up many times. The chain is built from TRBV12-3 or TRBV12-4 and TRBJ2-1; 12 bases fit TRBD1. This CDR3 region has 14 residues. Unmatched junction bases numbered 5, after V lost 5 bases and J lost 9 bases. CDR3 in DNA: TGTGCCAGCAGTACCGGGACAGGGGGCTTTGAGCAGTTCTTC. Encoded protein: CASSTGTGGFEQFF.

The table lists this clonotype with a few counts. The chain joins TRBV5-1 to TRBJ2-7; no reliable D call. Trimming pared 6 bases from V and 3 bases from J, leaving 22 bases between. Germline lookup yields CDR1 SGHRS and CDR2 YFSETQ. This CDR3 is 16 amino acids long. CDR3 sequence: CASIQNSLLRVYEQYF. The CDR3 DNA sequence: TGCGCCAGCATCCAAAACTCACTCCTAAGGGTCTACGAGCAGTACTTC.

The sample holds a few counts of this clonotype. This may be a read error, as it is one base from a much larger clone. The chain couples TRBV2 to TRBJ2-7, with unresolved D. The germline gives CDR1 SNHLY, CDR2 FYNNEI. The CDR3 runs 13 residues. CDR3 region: CTSSEVGPYEQYF. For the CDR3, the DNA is TGTACCAGCAGTGAAGTAGGACCATACGAGCAGTACTTC.

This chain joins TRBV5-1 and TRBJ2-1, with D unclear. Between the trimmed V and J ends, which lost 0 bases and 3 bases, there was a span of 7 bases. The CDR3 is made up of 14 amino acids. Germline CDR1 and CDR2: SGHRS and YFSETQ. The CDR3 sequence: CASSLERNYNEQFF. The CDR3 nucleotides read TGCGCCAGCAGCTTGGAACGGAACTACAATGAGCAGTTCTTC.

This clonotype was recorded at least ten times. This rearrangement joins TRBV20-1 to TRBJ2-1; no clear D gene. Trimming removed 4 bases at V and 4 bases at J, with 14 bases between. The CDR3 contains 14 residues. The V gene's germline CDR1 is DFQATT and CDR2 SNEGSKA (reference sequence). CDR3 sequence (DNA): TGCAGTGCTACACGCACCTCAAAGTACAATGAGCAGTTCTTC. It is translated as CSATRTSKYNEQFF.

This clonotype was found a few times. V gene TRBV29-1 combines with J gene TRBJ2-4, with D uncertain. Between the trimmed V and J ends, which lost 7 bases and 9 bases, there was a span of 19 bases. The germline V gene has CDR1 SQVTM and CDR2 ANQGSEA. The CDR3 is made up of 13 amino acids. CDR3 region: CSANPMGSGIQYF. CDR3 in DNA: TGCAGCGCCAACCCAATGGGTTCTGGCATTCAGTACTTC. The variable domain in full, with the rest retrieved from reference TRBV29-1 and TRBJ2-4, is SAVISQKPSRDICQRGTSLTIQCQVDSQVTMMFWYRQQPGQSLTLIATANQGSEATYESGFVIDKFPISRPNLTFSTLTVSNMSPEDSSIYLCSANPMGSGIQYFGAGTRLSVL.

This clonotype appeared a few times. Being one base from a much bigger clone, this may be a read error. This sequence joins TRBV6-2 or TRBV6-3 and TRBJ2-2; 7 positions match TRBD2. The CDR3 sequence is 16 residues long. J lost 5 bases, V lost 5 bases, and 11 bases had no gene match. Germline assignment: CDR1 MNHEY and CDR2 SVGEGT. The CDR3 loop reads CASSALAEGPTGELFF. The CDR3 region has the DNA TGTGCCAGCAGTGCCCTAGCGGAAGGGCCTACCGGGGAGCTGTTTTTT.

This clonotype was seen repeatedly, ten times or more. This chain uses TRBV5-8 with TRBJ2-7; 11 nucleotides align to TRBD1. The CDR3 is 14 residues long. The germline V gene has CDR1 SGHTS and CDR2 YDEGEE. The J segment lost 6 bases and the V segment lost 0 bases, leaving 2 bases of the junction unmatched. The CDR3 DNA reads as TGTGCCAGCAGCTTGGGGACAGGGGGCGTCGAGCAGTACTTC. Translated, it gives CASSLGTGGVEQYF.

CDR3 coding DNA: TGCAGCGTAGGTCCCGGGACAGGGGGTCGACGAGAGACCCAGTACTTC. This translates into CSVGPGTGGRRETQYF. The chain has TRBV29-1 and TRBJ2-5, with 11 nucleotides matching TRBD1. V gave up 6 bases and J gave up 4 bases; unmatched junction bases: 13. Germline V lookup: CDR1 SQVTM, CDR2 ANQGSEA. The CDR3 runs 16 residues.

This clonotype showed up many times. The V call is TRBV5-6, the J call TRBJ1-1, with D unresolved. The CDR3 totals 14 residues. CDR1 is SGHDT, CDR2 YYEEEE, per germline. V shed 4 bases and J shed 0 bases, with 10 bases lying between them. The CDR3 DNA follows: TGTGCCAGCAGCAAAATGGGAGTGAACACTGAAGCTTTCTTT. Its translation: CASSKMGVNTEAFF.

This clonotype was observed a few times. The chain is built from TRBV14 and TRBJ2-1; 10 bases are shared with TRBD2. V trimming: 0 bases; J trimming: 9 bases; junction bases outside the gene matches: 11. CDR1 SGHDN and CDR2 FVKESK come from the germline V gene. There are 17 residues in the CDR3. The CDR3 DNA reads TGTGCCAGCAGCCAAGAGGGAGCGGGAGGGCCACGGTCTGAGCAGTTCTTC. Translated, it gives CASSQEGAGGPRSEQFF.